This record concerns one T cell receptor beta chain sequence. What it binds is unknown. The CDR3 has 12 residues. With 2 bases removed from V and 4 bases from J, the gap between germline ends came to 8 bases. Germline V gene data show CDR1 as GTSNPN and CDR2 as SVGIG (reference sequence). This sample is drawn from a study of PD-1 blockade in mismatch repair-deficient tumors. Study-level findings and limits: Tumor-resident clones, often absent from pretreatment blood, expanded after pembrolizumab and then contracted.

The table came from immunoSEQ multiplex PCR; TCRdb's copy has only in-frame clones and leaves some out. The table lists approximately 80,000 clones, around 80% of them singletons. The sequence was collected from an adult with mismatch repair-deficient cancer. The chain employs TRBV30 and TRBJ1-2, with D uncertain. The sequencing used peripheral blood, collected 44 weeks after starting pembrolizumab. The CDR3 reads CAWSREIYGYTF. CDR3 bases: TGTGCCTGGAGTAGGGAGATCTATGGCTACACCTTC. Complete variable domain (other parts from reference TRBV30 and TRBJ1-2): SQTIHQWPATLVQPVGSPLSLECTVEGTSNPNLYWYRQAAGRGLQLLFYSVGIGQISSEVPQNLSASRPQDRQFILSSKKLLLSDSGFYLCAWSREIYGYTFGSGTRLTVV.